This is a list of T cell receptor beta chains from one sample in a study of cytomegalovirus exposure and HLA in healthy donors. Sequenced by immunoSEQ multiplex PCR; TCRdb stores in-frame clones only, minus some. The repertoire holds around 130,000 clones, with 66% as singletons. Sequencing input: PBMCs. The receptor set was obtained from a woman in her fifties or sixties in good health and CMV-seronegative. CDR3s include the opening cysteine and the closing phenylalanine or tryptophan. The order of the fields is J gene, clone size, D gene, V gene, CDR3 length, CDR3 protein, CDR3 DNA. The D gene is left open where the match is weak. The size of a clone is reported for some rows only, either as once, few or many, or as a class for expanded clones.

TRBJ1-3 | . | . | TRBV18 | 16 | CASSPLGSGGGNTIYF | TGTGCCAGCTCACCACTTGGCTCTGGAGGGGGAAACACCATATATTTT
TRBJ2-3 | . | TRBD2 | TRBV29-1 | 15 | CSVAPTSGGADTQYF | TGCAGCGTTGCCCCGACTAGCGGGGGGGCAGATACGCAGTATTTT
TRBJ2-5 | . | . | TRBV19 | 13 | CASRNLGSPTQYF | TGTGCCAGTAGAAATCTAGGTTCGCCTACCCAGTACTTC
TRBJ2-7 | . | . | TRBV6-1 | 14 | CASSLEAIVHEQYF | TGTGCCAGCAGTCTTGAAGCCATAGTCCACGAGCAGTACTTC
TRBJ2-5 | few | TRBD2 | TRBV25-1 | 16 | CASSDPSGGPQETQYF | TGTGCCAGCAGTGATCCCAGCGGGGGGCCCCAAGAGACCCAGTACTTC
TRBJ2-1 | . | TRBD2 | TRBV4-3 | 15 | CASSQGLAEVNEQFF | TGCGCCAGCAGCCAAGGACTAGCGGAGGTCAATGAGCAGTTCTTC
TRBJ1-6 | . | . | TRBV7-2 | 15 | CASSLGSRGNSPLHF | TGTGCCAGCAGCTTAGGTTCCAGGGGTAATTCACCCCTCCACTTT
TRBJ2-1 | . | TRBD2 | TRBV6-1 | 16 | CASSAWTSGGYNEQFF | TGTGCCAGCAGTGCCTGGACTAGCGGGGGCTACAATGAGCAGTTCTTC
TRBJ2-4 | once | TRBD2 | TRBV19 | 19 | CASSIDGAGTSSPKNIQYF | TGTGCCAGTAGTATAGATGGGGCCGGGACTAGTAGTCCCAAAAACATTCAGTACTTC
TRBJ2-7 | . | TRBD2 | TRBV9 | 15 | CASSPRTSRTYEQYF | TGTGCCAGCAGCCCGAGGACTAGCCGGACCTACGAGCAGTACTTC
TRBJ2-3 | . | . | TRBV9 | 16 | CASSVGRGLYTDTQYF | TGTGCCAGCAGCGTAGGTAGGGGCCTATACACAGATACGCAGTATTTT
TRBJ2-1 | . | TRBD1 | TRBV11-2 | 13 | CASRGTGNAEQFF | TGTGCCAGCAGGGGGACAGGGAATGCCGAGCAGTTCTTC
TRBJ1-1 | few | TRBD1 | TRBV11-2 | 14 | CASSLRDRVTEAFF | TGTGCCAGCAGCCTCCGGGACAGGGTCACTGAAGCTTTCTTT
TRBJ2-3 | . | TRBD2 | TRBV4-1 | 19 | CASSQALSSGRAGPDTQYF | TGCGCCAGCAGCCAAGCATTGTCTAGCGGGAGGGCCGGCCCAGATACGCAGTATTTT
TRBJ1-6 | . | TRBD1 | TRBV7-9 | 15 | CASSLVQGNNSPLHF | TGTGCCAGCAGCTTAGTACAGGGGAATAATTCACCCCTCCACTTT
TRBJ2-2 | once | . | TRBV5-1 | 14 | CASSAKTATGELFF | TGCGCCAGCAGCGCCAAGACTGCAACCGGGGAGCTGTTTTTT
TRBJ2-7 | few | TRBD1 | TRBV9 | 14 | CASSVALGQREQYF | TGTGCCAGCAGCGTGGCCCTGGGACAGAGGGAGCAGTACTTC
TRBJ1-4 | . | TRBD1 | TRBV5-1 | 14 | CASRGTGANEKLFF | TGCGCCAGCAGGGGGACAGGGGCAAATGAAAAACTGTTTTTT
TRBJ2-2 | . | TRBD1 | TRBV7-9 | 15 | CASSPGQGSPGELFF | TGTGCCAGCAGCCCCGGACAGGGTAGCCCCGGGGAGCTGTTTTTT
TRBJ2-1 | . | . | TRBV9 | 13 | CASSVDGGGEQFF | TGTGCCAGCAGCGTAGATGGGGGCGGTGAGCAGTTCTTC
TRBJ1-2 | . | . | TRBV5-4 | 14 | CASSLANRPYGYTF | TGTGCCAGCAGCTTGGCCAACAGGCCCTATGGCTACACCTTC
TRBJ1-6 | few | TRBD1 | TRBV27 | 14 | CASRWTGNNSPLHF | TGTGCCAGCAGGTGGACAGGGAATAATTCACCCCTCCACTTT
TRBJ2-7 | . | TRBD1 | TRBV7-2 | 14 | CASVRDRGAYEQYF | TGTGCCAGCGTCCGGGACAGGGGGGCCTACGAGCAGTACTTC
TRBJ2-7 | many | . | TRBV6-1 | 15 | CASSEVGGSSYEQYF | TGTGCCAGCAGTGAAGTGGGGGGAAGCTCCTACGAGCAGTACTTC
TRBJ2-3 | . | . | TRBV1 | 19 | CTSSQISRLAGSCTDTQYF | TGCACCAGCAGCCAAATTTCCCGACTAGCGGGGTCTTGCACAGATACGCAGTATTTT
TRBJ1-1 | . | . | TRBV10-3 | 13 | CAISGNGQIEAFF | TGTGCCATCAGTGGGAACGGACAGATTGAAGCTTTCTTT
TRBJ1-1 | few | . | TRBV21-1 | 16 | CASSKREFGNPTEAFF | TGTGCCAGCAGCAAAAGGGAGTTCGGGAACCCTACTGAAGCTTTCTTT
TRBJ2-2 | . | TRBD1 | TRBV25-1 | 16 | CASSPPGGAGTGELFF | TGTGCCAGCAGTCCCCCAGGGGGCGCGGGCACCGGGGAGCTGTTTTTT
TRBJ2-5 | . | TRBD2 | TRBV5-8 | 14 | CASSLWGGSETQYF | TGTGCCAGCAGCTTGTGGGGGGGTAGCGAGACCCAGTACTTC
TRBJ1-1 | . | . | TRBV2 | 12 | CASSLGAGEAFF | TGTGCCAGCAGTCTTGGGGCTGGTGAAGCTTTCTTT
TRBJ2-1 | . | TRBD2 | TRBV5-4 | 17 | CASSSGTSGGAYNEQFF | TGTGCCAGCAGCTCGGGGACTAGCGGGGGAGCCTACAATGAGCAGTTCTTC
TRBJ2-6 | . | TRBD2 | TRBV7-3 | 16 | CASSLALAGGANVLTF | TGTGCCAGCAGCTTAGCGCTAGCGGGGGGGGCCAACGTCCTGACTTTC
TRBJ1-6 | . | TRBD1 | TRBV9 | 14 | CASSVGRDSSPLHF | TGTGCCAGCAGCGTAGGGCGGGACAGTTCACCCCTCCACTTT
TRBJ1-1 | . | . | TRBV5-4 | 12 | CASSLMATEAFF | TGTGCCAGCAGCTTAATGGCTACTGAAGCTTTCTTT
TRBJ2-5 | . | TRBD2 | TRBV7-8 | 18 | CASSLGTSGGTISETQYF | TGTGCCAGCAGCTTAGGGACTAGCGGGGGCACTATCTCAGAGACCCAGTACTTC
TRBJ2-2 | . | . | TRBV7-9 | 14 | CSSRFQGSGGELFF | TGTTCCAGCAGGTTTCAGGGAAGTGGCGGGGAGCTGTTTTTT
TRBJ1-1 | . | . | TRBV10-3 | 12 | CAISGFDTEAFF | TGTGCCATCAGCGGGTTTGACACTGAAGCTTTCTTT